These 10 T cell receptor beta chains were all obtained from the same sample, sequenced in a study of blood T cell repertoires in COVID-19. Sequencing used immunoSEQ multiplex PCR; TCRdb keeps in-frame clones, though not all of them. The sample holds around 200,000 clones; about three quarters are singletons and the top ten take 2.5% to 3%. Sequenced: peripheral blood. These receptor sequences come from a woman of 80 years or more with active or convalescent COVID-19.

The DNA for the CDR3 is TGTGCCAGCAGCATTATCGGGACAGGGAGTGAATGGGGCTATGGCTACACCTTC. Translating it yields CASSIIGTGSEWGYGYTF. The chain uses TRBV7-9 and TRBJ1-2, with 9 bases that match TRBD1. After removal of 5 bases from V and 4 bases from J, the junction contained 17 bases not matched to a gene. The CDR3 loop spans 18 amino acids. Germline V gives CDR1 SEHNR, CDR2 FQNEAQ (reference sequence).

This chain connects TRBV2 to TRBJ2-3; the D gene is possibly TRBD2 (6 bases). The length of the CDR3 is 15 residues. The germline V gene encodes CDR1 SNHLY and CDR2 FYNNEI. Trimming took 4 bases from V and 2 from J, leaving 13 bases between them. The CDR3 region has the DNA TGTGCCAGCAGTGTTACCGGGGGATACACAGATACGCAGTATTTT. Translation: CASSVTGGYTDTQYF.

This clone appeared a few times. The gene calls are TRBV10-3 and TRBJ1-1; 7 bases fit TRBD1. Germline V gives CDR1 ENHRY, CDR2 SYGVKD. Trimming took 6 bases from V and 4 from J; bases not matched to a gene: 5. The CDR3 has 13 residues. The CDR3 DNA follows: TGTGCCATCAGACCGACAGGGATCACTGAAGCTTTCTTT. It encodes CAIRPTGITEAFF.

The chain has TRBV18 and TRBJ2-3, with D possibly being TRBD1 (5 bases). The CDR3 sequence is 16 residues long. Germline V lookup: CDR1 KGHSH, CDR2 LQKENI. Trimming left V 5 bases short and J 6 bases short, with 21 bases between. CDR3 nucleotide sequence: TGTGCCAGCTCAATGGTCAACCAGGGTATTTCGGATACGCAGTATTTT. Residues: CASSMVNQGISDTQYF.

The chain recombines TRBV19 with TRBJ2-1; 7 nucleotides agree with TRBD2. The V gene end was trimmed by 5 bases and the J gene end by 2 bases; junction bases not matched to a gene: 6. Germline values: CDR1 LNHDA, CDR2 SQIVND (reference sequence). The CDR3 runs 15 residues. In nucleotides, the CDR3 is TGTGCCAGTAGTCAACAGACTAGCACCTACAATGAGCAGTTCTTC. Protein product: CASSQQTSTYNEQFF. Drawing the rest from reference TRBV19 and TRBJ2-1, the complete variable domain is DGGITQSPKYLFRKEGQNVTLSCEQNLNHDAMYWYRQDPGQGLRLIYYSQIVNDFQKGDIAEGYSVSREKKESFPLTVTSAQKNPTAFYLCASSQQTSTYNEQFFGPGTRLTVL.

The V and J genes are TRBV7-9 and TRBJ2-5; no firm D call. The CDR3 contains 14 residues. V was clipped by 1 base and J by 7 bases, with 13 bases between them. Germline V gives CDR1 SEHNR, CDR2 FQNEAQ (reference sequence). In DNA form, the CDR3 reads TGTGCCAGCAGCTTAGGCCACTCTGCTGGGACCCAGTACTTC. Encoded protein: CASSLGHSAGTQYF.

The chain carries TRBV2 and TRBJ2-7; tentative D call: TRBD2 (5 bases). Germline-derived CDR1 and CDR2 are SNHLY and FYNNEI. V lost 7 bases to trimming and J lost 4 bases, with 14 bases between them. The CDR3 length is 13 residues. The CDR3 nucleotides read TGTGCCAGCACCCGAATGGGGAGATACGAGCAGTACTTC. It is translated as CASTRMGRYEQYF.

This chain uses TRBV5-1 with TRBJ1-6; tentative D call: TRBD1 (5 bases). Per the germline V gene, CDR1 is SGHRS and CDR2 is YFSETQ. CDR3 length: 19 residues. V was shortened by 0 bases and J by 5 bases, with 21 bases between the two germline ends. The CDR3 region has the DNA TGCGCCAGCAGCTTGGCCCAGGGAGGGTCCCTATACCATAATTCACCCCTCCACTTT. Translation gives CASSLAQGGSLYHNSPLHF. The entire variable domain, with the rest obtained from reference TRBV5-1 and TRBJ1-6, is as follows: KAGVTQTPRYLIKTRGQQVTLSCSPISGHRSVSWYQQTPGQGLQFLFEYFSETQRNKGNFPGRFSGRQFSNSRSEMNVSTLELGDSALYLCASSLAQGGSLYHNSPLHFGNGTRLTVT.

The chain couples TRBV19 to TRBJ2-5, with 7 bases identical to TRBD2. The CDR3 length is 13 residues. V lost 6 bases, J lost 4 bases, and 5 bases stayed unmatched. CDR1 LNHDA and CDR2 SQIVND come from the germline V gene (reference sequence). For the CDR3, the DNA is TGTGCCAGTAGGCCGGGGGGTGGAGAGACCCAGTACTTC. It encodes CASRPGGGETQYF.

The J gene is TRBJ1-5, the V gene TRBV11-2; TRBD1 agrees at 8 bases. With V trimmed by 5 bases and J by 3 bases, 6 bases remained unmatched. In germline, CDR1 is SGHAT, CDR2 FQNNGV. The CDR3 is 15 amino acids. The CDR3, as DNA: TGTGCCAGCAGCCGAACAGGGGGATTCAATCAGCCCCAGCATTTT. It is translated as CASSRTGGFNQPQHF.